This TCR beta chain stems from a study of control samples from healthy donors and cancer patients. The CDR3 spans 11 residues. The ends were cut back, 3 bases at V and 4 bases at J, with 1 base in the middle. CDR1 and CDR2 (germline): MDHEN, SYDVKM. The table came from immunoSEQ multiplex PCR; TCRdb's copy has only in-frame clones and leaves some out. This sample has roughly 130,000 clones, with approximately 91% found just once. V usage is TRBV28 and J usage is TRBJ2-1; no clear D gene. This clonotype originated in a man in his forties or fifties in good health. Sequencing input: blood. The CDR3 loop is CASSFYNEQFF. CDR3 coding DNA: TGTGCCAGCAGTTTTTACAATGAGCAGTTCTTC.